The source of this T cell receptor beta chain is a study of T-cell memory formation after mild COVID-19. Study information: The two donors had largely donor-specific TCR clusters.

Study findings and constraints: Clones contracting day 15 to 85 were balanced CD4/CD8; later expanders leaned CD4+. Cross-reactive memory appears to have joined, as suggested by some responding clones showing up in pre-infection memory.

Constant-segment primers and 5'RACE yielded cDNA libraries for TCR alpha and TCR beta, each carrying sample barcodes and UMIs. TCRdb passed the 5' RACE reads through MiXCR, listing each CDR3 protein once. The data show roughly 580,000 distinct CDR3 sequences, around 17% seen once. V was cut by 10 bases and J by 2 bases, with 19 bases left in between. From germline, CDR1 is ENHRY and CDR2 SYGVKD. This CDR3 is 15 amino acids long. As for this clonotype: Its antigen is unidentified.

This chain connects TRBV10-3 to TRBJ2-3; tentative D call: TRBD2 (6 bases). Sequenced input: PBMCs or a T cell subset sorted from them (not recorded which). The source is an adult woman who had mild COVID-19 (a few samples of this study predate the infection). Cell type and time point are not known. CDR3 sequence: CANSPGLSPTDTQYF. The CDR3 bases are TGTGCCAACTCACCGGGACTTTCGCCCACAGATACGCAGTATTTT.